This is a list of T cell receptor beta chains from one sample in a study of Ad26.COV2.S vaccination and SARS-CoV-2 variants. Clones were sequenced by immunoSEQ multiplex PCR, and TCRdb holds only the in-frame ones, with some missing. The table lists 400,000 to 500,000 clones, roughly 90% of them singletons. The source was peripheral blood, collected in a trial of Ad26.COV2.S vaccine versus placebo. The receptors shown here come from a person between 18 and 65 years old who received the Ad26.COV2.S COVID-19 vaccine or a placebo. Each CDR3 is given without its conserved first and last residue. A clone size is listed for some rows: how often the clone was seen (once, few, many), or a class if it is expanded.

size: -; V: TRBV6-6; CDR3: ASSPGQGASGANVLT
size: -; V: TRBV4-1; CDR3: ASSADPGQPETQY
size: -; V: TRBV11-2; CDR3: ASSLVGAEGGTEQF
size: few; V: TRBV4-1; CDR3: ASSQEFRRTGYT
size: few; V: TRBV14; CDR3: ASSSPGQFYEQY
size: -; V: TRBV4-1; CDR3: ASSLPRGDTEAF
size: -; V: TRBV7-9; CDR3: ASRTPMNTEAF
size: -; V: TRBV7-9; CDR3: ASSLQGFAYEQY
size: -; V: TRBV20-1; CDR3: SVTGANVLT
size: -; V: TRBV11-2; CDR3: ASSFIYDRDNEQF
size: -; V: TRBV11-2; CDR3: ASSLGPHQETQY
size: -; V: TRBV6-5; CDR3: ASSRLSGARETQY
size: -; V: TRBV27; CDR3: ASSKGAYEQY
size: -; V: TRBV5-4; CDR3: ASSSSPGGQVTGELF
size: -; V: TRBV3-1/TRBV3-2; CDR3: ASSPQGEGRSSEETQY
size: -; V: TRBV2; CDR3: ASRQGAEPLYGYT
size: once; V: TRBV28; CDR3: ASSFGHDGDTQY
size: -; V: TRBV21-1; CDR3: ASSTADYEQY
size: -; V: TRBV2; CDR3: ASSNDATWTGSSYNEQF
size: -; V: TRBV29-1; CDR3: SAAAGTAGYEQY
size: -; V: TRBV3-1/TRBV3-2; CDR3: ASSQERTGDSPLH
size: -; V: TRBV5-1; CDR3: ASSKTRGRGTEAF
size: -; V: TRBV5-1; CDR3: ASSRPIDTGGTDTQY
size: -; V: TRBV5-1; CDR3: ASSLRTGRGEKLF
size: -; V: TRBV30; CDR3: AWMAGGYTGELF
size: -; V: TRBV3-1/TRBV3-2; CDR3: ASSQVEQGAQAF
size: -; V: TRBV3-1/TRBV3-2; CDR3: ASRQGTDTQY
size: -; V: TRBV18; CDR3: ASSLKGVAGDYEQY
size: -; V: TRBV7-8; CDR3: ASSPRENLGNTIY
size: -; V: TRBV19; CDR3: ASSRDRDYEQY
size: -; V: TRBV4-1; CDR3: ASSLDRGKGLNYGYT
size: -; V: TRBV7-2; CDR3: ASSPTLAANEQF
size: -; V: TRBV4-1; CDR3: ASSQESTDSYEQY
size: few; V: TRBV29-1; CDR3: SVETGIRF
size: -; V: TRBV7-2; CDR3: ASRAGGYEQY
size: -; V: TRBV5-1; CDR3: ASNKGNAYNEQF
size: -; V: TRBV2; CDR3: ASSEARTGVETQY
size: -; V: TRBV5-4; CDR3: ASSPSGGWNTEAF
size: once; V: TRBV9; CDR3: ASSVEDWIWETQY
size: -; V: TRBV5-1; CDR3: ASSLAARPDTQY
size: -; V: TRBV7-9; CDR3: ASSRNRGLETQY
size: few; V: TRBV11-2; CDR3: ASSLDGGQVEQY
size: -; V: TRBV19; CDR3: ASRGPSGYGYT
size: -; V: TRBV7-3; CDR3: ASRTGGTDTQY
size: -; V: TRBV6-5; CDR3: ASSSWTGVWYGYT
size: -; V: TRBV27; CDR3: ASSSTGLTEAF
size: -; V: TRBV7-2; CDR3: ASSPLVVAGGLTDTQY
size: -; V: TRBV28; CDR3: ASMGRGIQNTEAF
size: -; V: TRBV7-2; CDR3: ASSLARGLANEQF
size: -; V: TRBV6-2/TRBV6-3; CDR3: ASSWLASSAGELF
size: -; V: TRBV9; CDR3: ASSPGTGDTEAF
size: few; V: TRBV6-5; CDR3: ASTLDWTLYGYT
size: -; V: TRBV18; CDR3: ASSPGTGATYEQY
size: -; V: TRBV30; CDR3: AWSRQGRTEAF